This T cell receptor beta chain was observed in a study of shared clonotypes between healthy human individuals. Looking at the study overall: CD4 naive and memory got three plates each, CD8 naive two, CD8 memory one.

Positive CCR7 selection of CD45RO-negative cells yielded the naive CD8 cells, and terminally differentiated effector memory CD45RA+ cells were excluded. General study results and limits: Non-shared clonotypes displayed generation probabilities falling below those of clonotypes present in all four donors.

A word on this clone: The antigen is not known. The sample carries other DNA sequences with the same CDR3.

Deletions cut 0 bases from V and 4 bases from J, with 5 bases between. The CDR3 runs to 13 residues. The germline V gene has CDR1 SGHDT and CDR2 YYEEEE. On sorted subsets, replicate PCRs used 200 to 250 ng DNA, or 25,000 to 35,000 T cell genomes. TCRdb's table, derived via immunoSEQ multiplex PCR, lists solely in-frame clones and lacks some. The sample contains millions of clones, under 95% of which appear only once. The sequence was obtained from a man aged 18 to 35 in good health. Some clones in this sample may be carry-over from other donors' samples. This chain uses TRBV5-6 with TRBJ2-1; D is uncertain. The specimen sequenced was naive CD8+ T cells from PBMCs. The CDR3 sequence is CASSLGAYNEQFF. The CDR3 DNA reads TGTGCCAGCAGCTTGGGGGCGTACAATGAGCAGTTCTTC.